The table lists the clone carrying this T cell receptor beta chain with many counts. Its matching antigen is unknown. The record originates from a study of human T cells and chemical hapten exposure. Study-wide background: The cohort included alopecia areata under or over 50% scalp, totalis and universalis. TCR yields differed between samples (mainly from small differences in pooled library volume).

Via MiXCR, TCRdb re-called the RACE reads, giving one row per CDR3 protein. There are tens of thousands of distinct CDR3 sequences in the sample; about 10% occur only once, and approximately 6.3% lies in the top ten. Sample time point: pre-sensitization, week 0. Treatment denoted: therapeutic diphenylcyclopropenone sensitization with weekly scalp DPC. Before extraction, the whole blood was not fractionated, and total RNA was taken from it. General observations from the study: There was alopecia in the donors, so their immune response may differ from that of healthy people.

Sample: whole blood, taken in connection with sensitization to the hapten diphenylcyclopropenone (DPC). This TCR derives from a man aged 25-45 years with alopecia areata. Some clones in this sample may be carry-over from other donors' samples.

CDR3 region: CAISQGAGANSPLHF. CDR3 DNA: TGTGCCATCAGTCAGGGGGCCGGAGCCAATTCACCCCTCCACTTT. The V call is TRBV10-3, the J call TRBJ1-6; 8 bases match TRBD1. With 5 bases clipped from V and 7 bases from J, the junction kept 7 bases outside the gene matches. Germline V gene sequence: CDR1 ENHRY, CDR2 SYGVKD. CDR3 size: 15 residues.